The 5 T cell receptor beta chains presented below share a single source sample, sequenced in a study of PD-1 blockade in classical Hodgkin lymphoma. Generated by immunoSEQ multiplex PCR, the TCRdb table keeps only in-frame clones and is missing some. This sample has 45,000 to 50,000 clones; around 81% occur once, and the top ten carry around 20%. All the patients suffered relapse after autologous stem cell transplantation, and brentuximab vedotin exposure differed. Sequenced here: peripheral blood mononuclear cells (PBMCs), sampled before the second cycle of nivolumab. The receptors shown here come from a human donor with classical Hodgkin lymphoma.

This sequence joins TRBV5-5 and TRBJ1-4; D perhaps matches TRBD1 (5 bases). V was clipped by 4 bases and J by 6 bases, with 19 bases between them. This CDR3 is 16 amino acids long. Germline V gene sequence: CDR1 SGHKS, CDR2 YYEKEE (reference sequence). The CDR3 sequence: CASSPGTLLRDEKLFF. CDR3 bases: TGTGCCAGCAGCCCGGGGACCCTTCTAAGGGATGAAAAACTGTTTTTT.

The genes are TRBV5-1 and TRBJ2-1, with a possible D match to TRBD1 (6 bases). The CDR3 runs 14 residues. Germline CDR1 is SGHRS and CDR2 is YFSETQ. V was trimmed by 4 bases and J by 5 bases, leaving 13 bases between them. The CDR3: CASSEGGRDNEQFF. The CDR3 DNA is TGCGCCAGCAGCGAAGGGGGTCGGGACAATGAGCAGTTCTTC. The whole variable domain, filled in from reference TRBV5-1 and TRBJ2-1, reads KAGVTQTPRYLIKTRGQQVTLSCSPISGHRSVSWYQQTPGQGLQFLFEYFSETQRNKGNFPGRFSGRQFSNSRSEMNVSTLELGDSALYLCASSEGGRDNEQFFGPGTRLTVL.

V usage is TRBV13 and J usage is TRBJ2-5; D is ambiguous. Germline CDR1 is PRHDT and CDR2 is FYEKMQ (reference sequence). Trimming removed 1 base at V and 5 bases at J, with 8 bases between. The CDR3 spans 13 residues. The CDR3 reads CASSLVVGETQYF. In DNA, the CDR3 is TGTGCCAGCAGCTTAGTTGTAGGGGAGACCCAGTACTTC. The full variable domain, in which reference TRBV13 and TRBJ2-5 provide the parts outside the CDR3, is AAGVIQSPRHLIKEKRETATLKCYPIPRHDTVYWYQQGPGQDPQFLISFYEKMQSDKGSIPDRFSAQQFSDYHSELNMSSLELGDSALYFCASSLVVGETQYFGPGTRLLVL.

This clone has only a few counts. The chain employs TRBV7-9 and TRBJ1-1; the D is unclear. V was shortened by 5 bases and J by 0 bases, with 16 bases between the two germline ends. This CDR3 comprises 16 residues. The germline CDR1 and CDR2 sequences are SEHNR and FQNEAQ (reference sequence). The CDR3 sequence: CASSPKVQDLNTEAFF. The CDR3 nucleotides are TGTGCCAGCAGCCCGAAGGTTCAGGACCTGAACACTGAAGCTTTCTTT.

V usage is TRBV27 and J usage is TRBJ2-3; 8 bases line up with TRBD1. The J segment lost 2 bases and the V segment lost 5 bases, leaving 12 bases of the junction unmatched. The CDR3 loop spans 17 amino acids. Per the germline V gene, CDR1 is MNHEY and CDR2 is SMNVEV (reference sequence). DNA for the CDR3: TGTGCCAGCAGTCTTGGACAGGGCAGATTTTTCACAGATACGCAGTATTTT. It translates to CASSLGQGRFFTDTQYF.